The 11 T cell receptor beta chains reported below all come from one sample, sequenced in a study of cytomegalovirus exposure and HLA in healthy donors. The PCR employed 60 Vbeta primers together with 13 Jbeta primers. The repertoire was sequenced with immunoSEQ multiplex PCR; TCRdb's copy has only in-frame clones and lacks some. The sample lists fewer than 200,000 clones, roughly 76% occurring once. The sequenced material came from PBMCs. The receptors derive from a woman aged 45-65 years in good health and CMV-seronegative.

V and J are TRBV28 and TRBJ1-1; 7 nucleotides agree with TRBD1. The CDR3 spans 15 residues. J gave up 1 base and V 2 bases, and 4 bases lay outside the gene matches. Germline CDR1 reads MDHEN; CDR2 reads SYDVKM. CDR3 sequence: CASSLAAGGNTEAFF. For the CDR3, the DNA is TGTGCCAGCAGTTTAGCCGCAGGGGGGAACACTGAAGCTTTCTTT.

This sequence joins TRBV13 and TRBJ1-1; the D is unclear. The CDR3 runs to 14 residues. Germline CDR1 and CDR2: PRHDT and FYEKMQ (reference sequence). V lost 5 bases and J lost 2, with 12 bases in between. The DNA for the CDR3 is TGTGCCAGCAGCCCATGGGGAGGCAACACTGAAGCTTTCTTT. Translated, it gives CASSPWGGNTEAFF.

The chain couples TRBV4-3 to TRBJ2-7; 8 positions agree with TRBD2. V lost 1 base, J lost 2 bases, and 4 bases stayed unmatched. CDR1 and CDR2 (germline): LGHNA, YSLEER. This CDR3 is 15 amino acids long. CDR3: CASSQAGGATYEQYF. The DNA for the CDR3 is TGCGCCAGCAGCCAAGCCGGGGGGGCAACCTACGAGCAGTACTTC.

This clone was detected only once. The DNA for the CDR3 is TGTGCCAGCAGCCCGCCCCGTAAGGGGGCCGGCACTGAAGCTTTCTTT. It translates to CASSPPRKGAGTEAFF. The gene calls are TRBV9 and TRBJ1-1; 7 nucleotides align to TRBD1. Germline CDR1 SGDLS, CDR2 YYNGEE. The CDR3 has 16 amino acids. Unmatched junction bases numbered 13, after V lost 4 bases and J lost 4 bases.

The DNA of the CDR3 is TGTGCCAGCAGCTTTAGATTTTTCGGGGAGGGTACCGGGGAGCTGTTTTTT. Its translation is CASSFRFFGEGTGELFF. The rearrangement joins TRBV4-2 to TRBJ2-2, with TRBD2 identical over 7 bases. Germline CDR1 LGHNA, CDR2 YNFKEQ. The CDR3 consists of 17 residues. V was pared by 5 bases and J by 5 bases, with 14 bases of the junction left unmatched.

The V call is TRBV19, the J call TRBJ1-5; 9 bases match TRBD1. The germline V gene encodes CDR1 LNHDA and CDR2 SQIVND (reference sequence). The junction had 14 bases not matched to a gene; V was cut back by 7 bases and J by 4 bases. The CDR3 loop spans 17 amino acids. The chain's CDR3 is CASNPGTGFTGNQPQHF. The CDR3 DNA follows: TGTGCCAGTAATCCCGGGACAGGGTTCACGGGGAATCAGCCCCAGCATTTT.

The chain recombines TRBV27 with TRBJ2-7; 10 positions match TRBD2. Unmatched junction bases numbered 7, after V lost 6 bases and J lost 5 bases. The V gene's germline CDR1 is MNHEY and CDR2 SMNVEV (reference sequence). The CDR3 extends over 14 amino acids. DNA for the CDR3: TGTGCCAGCAGGGGGACTAGCGAAGTCCACGAGCAGTACTTC. Its translation: CASRGTSEVHEQYF.

The rearrangement links TRBV29-1 to TRBJ1-1; TRBD1 agrees at 7 bases. V was pared by 6 bases and J by 2 bases, with 9 bases of the junction left unmatched. The CDR3 contains 14 residues. In germline, CDR1 is SQVTM, CDR2 ANQGSEA. The CDR3 sequence is CSVPGQAFNTEAFF. CDR3 nucleotides: TGCAGCGTGCCCGGACAGGCCTTCAACACTGAAGCTTTCTTT.

The CDR3 sequence: CASRPGLAANNEQFF. CDR3 bases: TGTGCCAGCAGACCGGGGCTAGCGGCAAACAATGAGCAGTTCTTC. The V gene is TRBV13, the J gene TRBJ2-1; 7 bases are a match to TRBD2. There are 15 residues in the CDR3. Losses at the gene ends were 6 bases for V and 5 bases for J; bases not matched to a gene: 10. Germline loops: CDR1 PRHDT, CDR2 FYEKMQ (reference sequence).

This sequence joins TRBV7-2 and TRBJ1-2; 7 nucleotides match TRBD1. The CDR3 runs 15 residues. The germline V gene has CDR1 SGHTA and CDR2 FQGNSA. The junction had 9 bases not matched to a gene; V was cut back by 5 bases and J by 3 bases. CDR3 sequence (DNA): TGTGCCAGCAGCCCTAACGGAGGGGGCGACTATGGCTACACCTTC. This sequence encodes CASSPNGGGDYGYTF.

This clone was seen more than once but under ten times. V is TRBV10-3 and J is TRBJ1-1; no clear D gene. The CDR3 is 14 amino acids. V shed 3 bases and J shed 4 bases, with 12 bases lying between them. The germline gives CDR1 ENHRY, CDR2 SYGVKD. The CDR3 reads CAISEWQVSTEAFF. The CDR3 nucleotides read TGTGCCATCAGTGAATGGCAGGTTTCCACTGAAGCTTTCTTT.